The 28 T cell receptor beta chains in this list originate from one sample, sequenced in a study of OX40 agonist ivuxolimab in advanced cancers. Profiling relied on immunoSEQ multiplex PCR, and the TCRdb table lists in-frame clones only, not all of them. The sample contains more than 35,000 clones, around 89% of which appear only once. The specimen was CD4+ or CD8+ T cells sorted from blood, collected in a trial of the OX40 agonist ivuxolimab. The receptors here all came from an adult with an advanced solid tumor such as melanoma, head and neck, liver or kidney cancer.

This chain links TRBV9 with TRBJ2-2, with 9 bases fitting TRBD1. Germline-derived CDR1 and CDR2 are SGDLS and YYNGEE. V dropped 0 bases and J dropped 2; count of bases not matched to a gene: 20. The CDR3 extends over 22 amino acids. The CDR3, as DNA: TGTGCCAGCAGCGTAGACGGTGTGAGACCCGGGACAGGGTATCGTAACACCGGGGAGCTGTTTTTT. It translates to CASSVDGVRPGTGYRNTGELFF.

The genes are TRBV7-2 and TRBJ1-2; TRBD1 matches at 9 bases. The CDR3 consists of 16 residues. Germline V lookup: CDR1 SGHTA, CDR2 FQGNSA. V lost 5 bases, J lost 4 bases, and 11 bases stayed unmatched. The CDR3 DNA sequence: TGTGCCAGCAGCCCAGAGGGACAGGGCACAGTCTATGGCTACACCTTC. Amino acids: CASSPEGQGTVYGYTF. Full variable domain (missing parts from reference TRBV7-2 and TRBJ1-2): GAGVSQSPSNKVTEKGKDVELRCDPISGHTALYWYRQSLGQGLEFLIYFQGNSAPDKSGLPSDRFSAERTGGSVSTLTIQRTQQEDSAVYLCASSPEGQGTVYGYTFGSGTRLTVV.

The chain couples TRBV5-5 to TRBJ1-1; D is undetermined. This CDR3 is built from 13 residues. The ends were cut back, 0 bases at V and 8 bases at J, with 11 bases in the middle. The germline V gene has CDR1 SGHKS and CDR2 YYEKEE (reference sequence). CDR3 protein: CASSLGLGREAFF. In DNA, the CDR3 is TGTGCCAGCAGCTTGGGGCTTGGTAGGGAAGCTTTCTTT.

The rearrangement uses TRBV27 and TRBJ1-4; the D is unclear. Germline V lookup: CDR1 MNHEY, CDR2 SMNVEV (reference sequence). There are 14 residues in the CDR3. V lost 3 bases to trimming and J lost 0 bases, with 5 bases between them. CDR3 residues: CASSLASTNEKLFF. The CDR3 region has the DNA TGTGCCAGCAGTTTGGCTTCAACTAATGAAAAACTGTTTTTT. Using reference TRBV27 and TRBJ1-4 for the parts outside the CDR3, the full variable domain is EAQVTQNPRYLITVTGKKLTVTCSQNMNHEYMSWYRQDPGLGLRQIYYSMNVEVTDKGDVPEGYKVSRKEKRNFPLILESPSPNQTSLYFCASSLASTNEKLFFGSGTQLSVL.

The V and J genes are TRBV5-1 and TRBJ2-7; D ambiguous. The CDR3 runs to 15 residues. Between the trimmed V and J ends, which lost 0 bases and 0 bases, there was a span of 10 bases. CDR1 is SGHRS, CDR2 YFSETQ, per germline. The CDR3: CASSLEDYRSYEQYF. CDR3 DNA sequence: TGCGCCAGCAGCTTGGAGGATTACCGCTCCTACGAGCAGTACTTC. The full variable domain, with the rest looked up from reference TRBV5-1 and TRBJ2-7, is KAGVTQTPRYLIKTRGQQVTLSCSPISGHRSVSWYQQTPGQGLQFLFEYFSETQRNKGNFPGRFSGRQFSNSRSEMNVSTLELGDSALYLCASSLEDYRSYEQYFGPGTRLTVT.

The V and J genes are TRBV2 and TRBJ1-4; D not certain. CDR3 length: 14 amino acids. Germline V lookup: CDR1 SNHLY, CDR2 FYNNEI. Trimming took 1 base from V and 7 from J, leaving 10 bases between them. CDR3 in amino acids: CASSEGTAGEKLFF. CDR3 DNA sequence: TGTGCCAGCAGTGAAGGGACCGCCGGTGAAAAACTGTTTTTT.

The V call is TRBV9, the J call TRBJ2-2; 8 bases align to TRBD2. There are 16 residues in the CDR3. With 0 bases clipped from V and 4 bases from J, the junction kept 5 bases outside the gene matches. Germline CDR1 is SGDLS and CDR2 is YYNGEE. CDR3 residues: CASSVGPGGPTGELFF. The CDR3 nucleotides read TGTGCCAGCAGCGTAGGTCCGGGGGGGCCCACCGGGGAGCTGTTTTTT.

The chain combines TRBV29-1 with TRBJ1-2; no reliable D call. Trimming took off 5 bases at V and 5 bases at J, with 15 bases between the two ends. Germline CDR1 and CDR2: SQVTM and ANQGSEA. The CDR3 spans 13 residues. The CDR3 nucleotides read TGCAGCGTTTTCTCGGCGAACGAATATGGCTACACCTTC. Protein: CSVFSANEYGYTF.

A remark on this clone: The same CDR3 can be traced to other DNA sequences in this sample. V and J are TRBV5-6 and TRBJ1-3; tentative D call: TRBD1 (6 bases). This CDR3 contains 14 residues. The germline gives CDR1 SGHDT, CDR2 YYEEEE. V gave up 4 bases and J gave up 0 bases, with 8 bases separating them. CDR3: CASSLGHSGNTIYF. The CDR3 DNA reads TGTGCCAGCAGCCTGGGACACTCTGGAAACACCATATATTTT.

This chain connects TRBV12-5 to TRBJ2-6; D is perhaps TRBD1 (6 bases). Per the germline V gene, CDR1 is LGHNT and CDR2 is FRNRAP. This CDR3 spans 15 amino acids. The germline V and J ends were trimmed by 6 bases and 1 base, with 10 bases remaining between them. In nucleotides, the CDR3 is TGTGCTAGTGGCTCCGGACAGTCTGGGGCCAACGTCCTGACTTTC. Protein: CASGSGQSGANVLTF.

The chain uses TRBV2 and TRBJ2-7; TRBD1 agrees at 8 bases. Germline V gene data show CDR1 as SNHLY and CDR2 as FYNNEI. There are 16 residues in the CDR3. V was clipped by 0 bases and J by 5 bases; unmatched bases: 9. Written as DNA, the CDR3 is TGTGCCAGCAGTGAAGCAGCTCAGACAGGGGTCAACGAGCAGTACTTC. This translates into CASSEAAQTGVNEQYF.

The rearrangement joins TRBV7-8 to TRBJ2-1; D is unclear. The CDR3 is 14 residues long. V lost 2 bases and J lost 7, with 12 bases in between. Germline V CDR1 and CDR2: SGHVS, FQNEAQ. DNA for the CDR3: TGTGCCAGCAGCTTATCTTTCTCAAAAAATGAGCAGTTCTTC. Residues: CASSLSFSKNEQFF.

The chain carries TRBV18 and TRBJ2-5; TRBD1 matches 8 bases. CDR1 is KGHSH and CDR2 is LQKENI in the germline V gene. V was clipped by 3 bases and J by 4 bases; unmatched bases: 4. This CDR3 spans 14 amino acids. For the CDR3, the DNA is TGTGCCAGCTCACCGGACAGGGCAGGAGAGACCCAGTACTTC. This sequence encodes CASSPDRAGETQYF. Based on the CDR3 plus reference TRBV18 and TRBJ2-5, the full variable domain is NAGVMQNPRHLVRRRGQEARLRCSPMKGHSHVYWYRQLPEEGLKFMVYLQKENIIDESGMPKERFSAEFPKEGPSILRIQQVVRGDSAAYFCASSPDRAGETQYFGPGTRLLVL.

In its sample, this clone was seen once. V usage is TRBV29-1 and J usage is TRBJ2-1; D unresolved. Between the trimmed V and J ends, which lost 6 bases and 12 bases, there was a span of 18 bases. This CDR3 is 12 amino acids long. Germline values: CDR1 SQVTM, CDR2 ANQGSEA. The CDR3 reads CSVSVGGLGQFF. Written as DNA, the CDR3 is TGCAGCGTCTCCGTCGGTGGGCTCGGGCAGTTCTTC.

This chain links TRBV9 with TRBJ2-7; 8 bases align to TRBD1. The CDR3 covers 15 residues. Germline CDR1 and CDR2: SGDLS and YYNGEE. The V segment lost 0 bases and the J segment 0 bases; nucleotides outside the gene matches: 2. The CDR3 region has the DNA TGTGCCAGCAGCGTAGAACAGGGGGTCTCCTACGAGCAGTACTTC. Amino acid sequence: CASSVEQGVSYEQYF.

V is TRBV5-6 and J is TRBJ1-3; no clear D gene. V shed 0 bases and J shed 0 bases, with 10 bases lying between them. Germline V gives CDR1 SGHDT, CDR2 YYEEEE. The CDR3 loop spans 16 amino acids. CDR3 sequence reads: CASSLEGRYSGNTIYF. The CDR3 DNA reads TGTGCCAGCAGCTTGGAGGGCCGCTACTCTGGAAACACCATATATTTT.

V is TRBV6-1 and J is TRBJ2-3; TRBD2 might be the D (7 bases). Germline V gives CDR1 MNHNS, CDR2 SASEGT. Trimming stripped 3 bases from V and 5 bases from J, with 15 bases between. The CDR3 totals 15 residues. The CDR3 nucleotides are TGTGCCAGCAGTGATCAACGGGGGGCAATAGATACGCAGTATTTT. Its translation is CASSDQRGAIDTQYF.

This clone appeared once. This rearrangement joins TRBV19 to TRBJ2-3; no definite D call. This CDR3 has 13 residues. Germline values: CDR1 LNHDA, CDR2 SQIVND (reference sequence). V was shortened by 7 bases and J by 1 base, with 9 bases between the two germline ends. The CDR3 coding sequence is TGTGCCAGTATCAGTCGAGGCACAGATACGCAGTATTTT. Its protein is CASISRGTDTQYF. The full variable domain, with the rest looked up from reference TRBV19 and TRBJ2-3, is DGGITQSPKYLFRKEGQNVTLSCEQNLNHDAMYWYRQDPGQGLRLIYYSQIVNDFQKGDIAEGYSVSREKKESFPLTVTSAQKNPTAFYLCASISRGTDTQYFGPGTRLTVL.

V is TRBV18 and J is TRBJ1-1, with 9 bases matching TRBD1. CDR1 and CDR2 from the germline V gene are KGHSH and LQKENI. V trimming: 6 bases; J trimming: 4 bases; junction bases outside the gene matches: 6. This CDR3 contains 14 residues. CDR3 sequence (DNA): TGTGCCAGCTCGGAACAGGGGGCAGTCACTGAAGCTTTCTTT. Its translation is CASSEQGAVTEAFF.

The chain recombines TRBV2 with TRBJ2-2; D is uncertain. Germline loops: CDR1 SNHLY, CDR2 FYNNEI. V gave up 6 bases and J gave up 7 bases, with 12 bases separating them. There are 13 residues in the CDR3. This CDR3 is CASRRTVNGELFF. CDR3 coding DNA: TGTGCCAGCAGGCGGACGGTGAACGGGGAGCTGTTTTTT.

J is TRBJ2-7 and V is TRBV7-8; D not certain. This CDR3 has 12 amino acids. Between the trimmed V and J ends, which lost 5 bases and 6 bases, there was a span of 11 bases. CDR1 SGHVS and CDR2 FQNEAQ come from the germline V gene. CDR3 sequence: CASSLRNLEQYF. The CDR3 nucleotides read TGTGCCAGCAGCCTCCGAAATCTCGAGCAGTACTTC.

The rearrangement joins TRBV7-6 to TRBJ2-3; D possibly corresponds to TRBD1 (5 bases). This CDR3 is built from 14 residues. The ends were cut back, 2 bases at V and 0 bases at J, with 6 bases in the middle. Germline CDR1 and CDR2: SGHVS and FNYEAQ. In nucleotides, the CDR3 is TGTGCCAGCAGCTTATGGGGCAGCACAGATACGCAGTATTTT. This encodes CASSLWGSTDTQYF.

The chain is built from TRBV10-3 and TRBJ1-1; D uncertain. The V gene lost 4 bases and the J gene lost 0 bases, with 6 bases spanning the gap. Germline CDR1 ENHRY, CDR2 SYGVKD. The CDR3 totals 13 residues. The CDR3 sequence is CAISGGLNTEAFF. For the CDR3, the DNA is TGTGCCATCAGTGGCGGACTGAACACTGAAGCTTTCTTT.

This clone was picked up one time. This CDR3 reads CASSDGWGGNYNEQFF. The CDR3 bases are TGCGCCAGCAGTGATGGGTGGGGGGGCAACTACAATGAGCAGTTCTTC. The chain is built from TRBV10-1 and TRBJ2-1; possible D gene TRBD2, 7 bases. This CDR3 has 16 amino acids. Trimming stripped 3 bases from V and 3 bases from J, with 15 bases between. Germline CDR1 WNHNN, CDR2 SYGVQD (reference sequence).

The gene calls are TRBV19 and TRBJ1-1; D might be TRBD1 (6 bases). Per germline, CDR1 LNHDA and CDR2 SQIVND (reference sequence). The CDR3 extends over 14 amino acids. V lost 10 bases and J lost 12, with 27 bases in between. Here the CDR3 reads CATNGRDRFPLTFF. CDR3 bases: TGTGCCACAAATGGGAGAGACAGGTTTCCTCTGACTTTCTTT. Full variable domain (remainder filled in from reference TRBV19 and TRBJ1-1): DGGITQSPKYLFRKEGQNVTLSCEQNLNHDAMYWYRQDPGQGLRLIYYSQIVNDFQKGDIAEGYSVSREKKESFPLTVTSAQKNPTAFYLCATNGRDRFPLTFFGQGTRLTVV.

The V call is TRBV5-1, the J call TRBJ2-5; TRBD1 matches 10 bases. This CDR3 has 14 residues. Germline-derived CDR1 and CDR2 are SGHRS and YFSETQ. V lost 6 bases to trimming and J lost 3 bases; unmatched junction nucleotides: 5. This CDR3 reads CASTSGTGEETQYF. CDR3 DNA: TGCGCCAGCACCTCGGGGACAGGGGAAGAGACCCAGTACTTC.

V and J are TRBV15 and TRBJ1-4; 9 nucleotides match TRBD1. CDR1 LNHNV and CDR2 YYDKDF come from the germline V gene (reference sequence). The CDR3 spans 17 residues. The trim removed 5 bases at V and 8 bases at J, leaving 15 bases unmatched. CDR3 sequence: CATSYKHPGQGDEKLFF. CDR3 DNA: TGTGCCACCAGCTATAAACACCCGGGACAGGGAGACGAAAAACTGTTTTTT.

This chain uses TRBV6-5 with TRBJ1-2; D call uncertain. V was cut by 10 bases and J by 1 base, with 10 bases left in between. In germline, CDR1 is MNHEY, CDR2 SVGAGI. The CDR3 extends over 12 amino acids. Here the CDR3 reads CATTTVNYGYTF. DNA for the CDR3: TGTGCCACCACTACAGTTAACTATGGCTACACCTTC.